This T cell receptor (beta chain) was sequenced in a study of T cells after yellow fever vaccination. This clonotype has ten or more counts. As yet, its antigen is unknown. TCRdb re-derived calls from the 5' RACE reads in MiXCR, one entry per CDR3 protein. The sample carries about 50,000 distinct CDR3 sequences, 7.4% recorded once. This CDR3 is 13 amino acids long. CDR1 is SGHTA and CDR2 is FQGNSA in the germline V gene. The germline V and J ends were trimmed by 3 bases and 2 bases, with 8 bases remaining between them. Study-level findings and limits: Any FACS-sorted repertoire could hold abundant clonotypes that contaminate it from the bulk population. Booster samples showed a return of most primary-vaccination clones (around 96% CD4, 88% CD8).

This chain joins TRBV7-2 and TRBJ2-7; D might be TRBD2 (6 bases). The TCR was taken from a man aged 18 to 30 who received the YFV17D yellow fever vaccine. Sequencing was performed on CD8+ T cells sorted from PBMCs, taken more than 14 days after the first yellow fever vaccination. Here the CDR3 reads CASSLEGTYEQYF. The CDR3 nucleotides read TGTGCCAGCAGCTTGGAGGGGACCTACGAGCAGTACTTC.